This TCR beta chain was captured in a study of neurological immune-mediated disorders. Time point of the sample: technical triplicate 1. TCRdb re-called the 5' RACE reads with MiXCR, one entry per CDR3 protein. The sample has tens of thousands of distinct CDR3 sequences, about 12% seen once; the top ten hold about 5.5%. The CDR3 covers 13 residues. Germline-derived CDR1 and CDR2 are DFQATT and SNEGSKA (reference sequence). With V trimmed by 5 bases and J by 13 bases, 15 bases remained unmatched. The clonotype comes from a female donor with HTLV-1-associated myelopathy (HAM/TSP). The rearrangement links TRBV20-1 to TRBJ1-2; 8 positions agree with TRBD1. The source material was CD4+ T cells from blood. CDR3 nucleotides: TGCAGTGCTCAGCCGGGACAGGACATTTTTTCCACCTTC. It translates to CSAQPGQDIFSTF.